This T cell receptor beta chain is from a study of molecular identifiers for immune sequencing clone quantification. TCRdb re-analysed the PCR reads in MiXCR, keeping a single row per CDR3 protein. The data contain under 600,000 distinct CDR3 sequences, over 20% of them singletons. V was cut by 4 bases and J by 3 bases, with 14 bases left in between. CDR1 and CDR2 from the germline V gene are SGHDT and YYEEEE. The CDR3 has 14 amino acids. The gene calls are TRBV5-6 and TRBJ2-7; D may be TRBD1 (6 bases). The clonotype comes from a human donor in good health. Some libraries in this study had Jurkat cell RNA spiked in. Sequenced sample: naive CD8+ T cells from blood, with Jurkat cell RNA spiked in. As to subset: FACS-sorted CD8+CD4-CCR7+CD45RA+ naive T cells. The CDR3, as DNA: TGTGCCAGCAGCGGGTACCGGGACATCTACGAGCAGTACTTC. Translation: CASSGYRDIYEQYF.